The 18 T cell receptor beta chains presented below share a single source sample, sequenced in a study of blood T cell repertoires in COVID-19. The data were produced by immunoSEQ multiplex PCR, yet TCRdb's version contains in-frame clones alone and is incomplete. The sample has 150,000 to 200,000 clones, about four fifths seen once. Sample: peripheral blood. These receptors all stem from a man between 65 and 85 years old who had recovered from COVID-19.

The chain uses TRBV5-6 and TRBJ1-4; the match to TRBD1 covers 7 bases. The V and J ends lost 5 bases and 3 bases, in that order; junction bases with no gene match: 4. The germline gives CDR1 SGHDT, CDR2 YYEEEE. This CDR3 is 14 amino acids long. CDR3 coding DNA: TGTGCCAGCAGGACAGGGTCGGCTAATGAAAAACTGTTTTTT. Protein: CASRTGSANEKLFF.

V is TRBV19 and J is TRBJ1-6; D is unclear. The CDR3 is 15 amino acids. The V gene's germline CDR1 is LNHDA and CDR2 SQIVND (reference sequence). V lost 7 bases to trimming and J lost 7 bases, with 17 bases between them. The chain's CDR3 is CASTPEGGINSPLHF. The CDR3 DNA reads as TGTGCCAGTACCCCCGAGGGAGGGATAAATTCACCCCTCCACTTT.

V is TRBV28 and J is TRBJ2-1; 15 positions agree with TRBD2. From germline, CDR1 is MDHEN and CDR2 SYDVKM. With V trimmed by 6 bases and J by 5 bases, 5 bases remained unmatched. This CDR3 has 16 residues. The CDR3 DNA reads TGTGCCAGCAGCGGGACTAGCGGGAGGATCGACAATGAGCAGTTCTTC. This sequence encodes CASSGTSGRIDNEQFF.

The chain links TRBV5-4 to TRBJ2-7; possibly TRBD2 for D (6 bases). V lost 4 bases, J lost 5 bases, and 19 bases lay in between. CDR1 and CDR2 (germline): SGHNT, YYREEE (reference sequence). The CDR3 has 15 residues. The CDR3: CASSLMTSPTHEQYF. CDR3 DNA: TGTGCCAGCAGCCTAATGACTAGTCCTACCCACGAGCAGTACTTC.

The rearrangement joins TRBV9 to TRBJ2-2, with D tentatively TRBD2 (6 bases). The CDR3 consists of 16 residues. Germline V gene data show CDR1 as SGDLS and CDR2 as YYNGEE. The V and J ends lost 0 bases and 5 bases respectively, with 14 bases between them. The CDR3 DNA sequence: TGTGCCAGCAGCGTAGGGCCGGGAGCTGGGACCGGGGAGCTGTTTTTT. It is translated as CASSVGPGAGTGELFF.

This chain joins TRBV6-5 and TRBJ2-7; possible D gene TRBD2, 5 bases. V lost 0 bases and J 9 bases, leaving 18 bases between the germline ends. The CDR3 loop spans 15 amino acids. Germline assignment: CDR1 MNHEY and CDR2 SVGAGI. This CDR3 is CASSYSIGARGVQYF. The CDR3, as DNA: TGTGCCAGCAGTTACTCGATTGGTGCCCGGGGTGTGCAGTACTTC.

This rearrangement joins TRBV7-2 to TRBJ2-5; TRBD1 matches at 8 bases. The germline V gene encodes CDR1 SGHTA and CDR2 FQGNSA. J gave up 5 bases and V 1 base, and 6 bases lay outside the gene matches. This CDR3 is built from 15 residues. For the CDR3, the DNA is TGTGCCAGCAGCTTAGAGGCAGGGGGCGGGGAGACCCAGTACTTC. As protein: CASSLEAGGGETQYF. The full variable domain, rest sourced from reference TRBV7-2 and TRBJ2-5, is GAGVSQSPSNKVTEKGKDVELRCDPISGHTALYWYRQSLGQGLEFLIYFQGNSAPDKSGLPSDRFSAERTGGSVSTLTIQRTQQEDSAVYLCASSLEAGGGETQYFGPGTRLLVL.

This clone was counted between two and nine times. The V gene is TRBV7-2, the J gene TRBJ1-5, with D possibly matching TRBD1 (6 bases). Trimming pared 5 bases from V and 5 bases from J, leaving 13 bases between. The CDR3 totals 14 residues. Germline V lookup: CDR1 SGHTA, CDR2 FQGNSA. CDR3: CASSTGTPYQPQHF. The CDR3 coding sequence is TGTGCCAGCAGCACAGGGACACCGTATCAGCCCCAGCATTTT.

The chain employs TRBV20-1 and TRBJ1-4; D not resolved. The CDR3 totals 14 residues. V was pared by 3 bases and J by 0 bases, with 8 bases between. Per germline, CDR1 DFQATT and CDR2 SNEGSKA (reference sequence). Here the CDR3 DNA reads TGCAGTGCTAGTCCGGGAACAACTAATGAAAAACTGTTTTTT. Amino acid sequence: CSASPGTTNEKLFF.

The rearrangement uses TRBV9 and TRBJ2-1, with 9 bases that match TRBD2. The CDR3 consists of 16 residues. The V gene's germline CDR1 is SGDLS and CDR2 YYNGEE. After removal of 0 bases from V and 8 bases from J, the junction contained 9 bases not matched to a gene. The CDR3 reads CASSVGLAGPTDEQFF. The CDR3 DNA reads TGTGCCAGCAGCGTAGGGCTAGCGGGACCAACCGATGAGCAGTTCTTC.

The gene calls are TRBV30 and TRBJ1-2; 9 nucleotides align to TRBD1. The CDR3 consists of 15 residues. The junction had 9 bases not matched to a gene; V was cut back by 5 bases and J by 2 bases. The germline gives CDR1 GTSNPN, CDR2 SVGIG (reference sequence). This CDR3 reads CAWGIQGARNYGYTF. In nucleotides, the CDR3 is TGTGCCTGGGGAATACAGGGGGCGCGGAACTATGGCTACACCTTC.

The rearrangement links TRBV27 to TRBJ1-5; maybe TRBD1 (5 bases). With 5 bases removed from V and 4 bases from J, the gap between germline ends came to 18 bases. Germline CDR1 and CDR2: MNHEY and SMNVEV (reference sequence). The length of the CDR3 is 16 residues. For the CDR3, the DNA is TGTGCCAGCAGTCGCCTAGGGCAGGGCACTAATCAGCCCCAGCATTTT. Its protein product is CASSRLGQGTNQPQHF.

CDR3 sequence: CASSYGTGNEKLFF. CDR3 in DNA: TGTGCCAGCAGTTACGGGACTGGTAATGAAAAACTGTTTTTT. The chain combines TRBV6-5 with TRBJ1-4, with a tentative D call TRBD1 (5 bases). Germline V gene data show CDR1 as MNHEY and CDR2 as SVGAGI. V lost 2 bases and J 4 bases, leaving 8 bases between the germline ends. The CDR3 has 14 amino acids.

This clone has just a few counts. V gene TRBV5-4 combines with J gene TRBJ2-7, with a weak D call TRBD2 (6 bases). Trimming removed 3 bases from V and 0 bases from J, with 13 bases in between. CDR1 is SGHNT, CDR2 YYREEE, per germline (reference sequence). The CDR3 spans 15 residues. The CDR3 loop is CASSSGAGSSYEQYF. The CDR3 region has the DNA TGTGCCAGCAGCTCGGGAGCTGGAAGCTCCTACGAGCAGTACTTC.

The chain employs TRBV5-6 and TRBJ2-1; 14 positions agree with TRBD2. V lost 5 bases and J lost 8; bases outside the gene matches: 0. The germline V gene has CDR1 SGHDT and CDR2 YYEEEE. The CDR3 covers 13 residues. CDR3 nucleotide sequence: TGTGCCAGCAGGGGACTAGCGGGAGATGAGCAGTTCTTC. Translation: CASRGLAGDEQFF.

About this clone: The junction departs from germline at one end; a sequencing error may be responsible. The chain uses TRBV7-7 and TRBJ2-2; 11 bases agree with TRBD1. This CDR3 contains 15 residues. From germline, CDR1 is SSHAT and CDR2 FNYEAQ (reference sequence). CDR3 amino acids: CASSAGTGGTGELFF. In DNA form, the CDR3 reads TGTGCTAGCAGCGCCGGGACAGGGGGCACCGGGGAGCTGTTTTTT. Looking up the rest from reference TRBV7-7 and TRBJ2-2 gives the full variable domain: GAGVSQSPRYKVTKRGQDVTLRCDPISSHATLYWYQQALGQGPEFLTYFNYEAQPDKSGLPSDRFSAERPEGSISTLTIQRTEQRDSAMYRCASSAGTGGTGELFFGEGSRLTVL.

The chain joins TRBV6-5 to TRBJ2-1; D is possibly TRBD2 (6 bases). Germline CDR1 and CDR2: MNHEY and SVGAGI. Trimming took off 0 bases at V and 6 bases at J, with 9 bases between the two ends. This CDR3 is built from 14 residues. DNA for the CDR3: TGTGCCAGCAGTTACTCTCGGGGGATCAATGAGCAGTTCTTC. It is translated as CASSYSRGINEQFF.

The rearrangement joins TRBV19 to TRBJ2-7, with D maybe TRBD1 (6 bases). Trimming removed 3 bases from V and 5 bases from J, with 14 bases in between. The V gene's germline CDR1 is LNHDA and CDR2 SQIVND (reference sequence). The CDR3 totals 14 residues. The CDR3 DNA reads as TGTGCCAGTAGTATCGGGACAAAAAATAACGAGCAGTACTTC. Translating it yields CASSIGTKNNEQYF. Complete variable domain (other parts from reference TRBV19 and TRBJ2-7): DGGITQSPKYLFRKEGQNVTLSCEQNLNHDAMYWYRQDPGQGLRLIYYSQIVNDFQKGDIAEGYSVSREKKESFPLTVTSAQKNPTAFYLCASSIGTKNNEQYFGPGTRLTVT.